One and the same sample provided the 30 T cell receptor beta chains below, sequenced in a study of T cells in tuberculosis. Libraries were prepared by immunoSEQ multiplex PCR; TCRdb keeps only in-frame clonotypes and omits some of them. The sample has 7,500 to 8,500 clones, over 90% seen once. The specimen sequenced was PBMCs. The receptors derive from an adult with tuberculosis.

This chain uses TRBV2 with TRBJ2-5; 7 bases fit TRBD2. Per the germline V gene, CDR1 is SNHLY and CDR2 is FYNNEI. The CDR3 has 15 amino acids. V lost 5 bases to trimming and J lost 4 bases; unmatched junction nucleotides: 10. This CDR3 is CASSLGAGVGETQYF. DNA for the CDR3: TGTGCCAGCAGTCTAGGGGCGGGAGTAGGAGAGACCCAGTACTTC.

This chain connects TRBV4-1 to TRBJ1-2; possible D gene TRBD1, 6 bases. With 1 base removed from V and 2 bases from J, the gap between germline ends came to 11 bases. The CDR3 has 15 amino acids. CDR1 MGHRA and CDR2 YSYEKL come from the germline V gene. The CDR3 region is CASSQGTAANYGYTF. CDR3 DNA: TGCGCCAGCAGCCAAGGGACAGCGGCAAACTATGGCTACACCTTC.

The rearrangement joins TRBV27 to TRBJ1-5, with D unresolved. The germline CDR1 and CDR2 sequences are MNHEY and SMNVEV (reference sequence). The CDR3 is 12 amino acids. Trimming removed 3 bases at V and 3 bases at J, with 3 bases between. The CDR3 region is CASSFINQPQHF. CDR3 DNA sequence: TGTGCCAGCAGTTTTATCAATCAGCCCCAGCATTTT.

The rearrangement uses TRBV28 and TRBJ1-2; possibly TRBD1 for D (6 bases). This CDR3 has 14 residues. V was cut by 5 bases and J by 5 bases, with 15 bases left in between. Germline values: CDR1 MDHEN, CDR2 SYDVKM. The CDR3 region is CASSPGTIHYGYTF. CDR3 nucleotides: TGTGCCAGCAGTCCTGGGACAATTCATTATGGCTACACCTTC.

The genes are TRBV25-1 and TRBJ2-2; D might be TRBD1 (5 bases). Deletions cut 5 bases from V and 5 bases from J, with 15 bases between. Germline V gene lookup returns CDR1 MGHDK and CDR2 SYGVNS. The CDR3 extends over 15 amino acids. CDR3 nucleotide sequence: TGTGCCAGCAGTTACCCACAGGCTCCAACCGGGGAGCTGTTTTTT. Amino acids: CASSYPQAPTGELFF.

The chain's CDR3 is CAISPGQGAYEQYF. CDR3 nucleotide sequence: TGTGCCATCAGTCCGGGACAGGGGGCCTACGAGCAGTACTTC. The chain employs TRBV10-3 and TRBJ2-7, with TRBD1 identical over 11 bases. With 5 bases clipped from V and 2 bases from J, the junction kept 2 bases outside the gene matches. Germline V gene data show CDR1 as ENHRY and CDR2 as SYGVKD. This CDR3 has 14 residues.

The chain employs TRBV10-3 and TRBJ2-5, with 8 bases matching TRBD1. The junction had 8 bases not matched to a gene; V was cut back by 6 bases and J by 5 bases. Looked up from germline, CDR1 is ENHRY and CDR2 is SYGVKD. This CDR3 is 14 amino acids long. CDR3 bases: TGTGCCATCAGGTCGGCAGGGGGCGGCGAGACCCAGTACTTC. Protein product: CAIRSAGGGETQYF.

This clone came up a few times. CDR3 DNA sequence: TGTGCCAGCGACCGGACAGGGGGCGATCAGCCCCAGCATTTT. It specifies CASDRTGGDQPQHF. This chain connects TRBV10-3 to TRBJ1-5; TRBD1 matches at 11 bases. The length of the CDR3 is 14 residues. The V segment lost 10 bases and the J segment 5 bases; nucleotides outside the gene matches: 7. Germline CDR1 reads ENHRY; CDR2 reads SYGVKD.

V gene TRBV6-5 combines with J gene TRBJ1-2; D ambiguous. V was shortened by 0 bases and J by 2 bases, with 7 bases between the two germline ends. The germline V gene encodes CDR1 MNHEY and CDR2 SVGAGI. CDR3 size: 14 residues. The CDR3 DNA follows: TGTGCCAGCAGTTACTCGGGAGGGAACTATGGCTACACCTTC. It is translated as CASSYSGGNYGYTF.

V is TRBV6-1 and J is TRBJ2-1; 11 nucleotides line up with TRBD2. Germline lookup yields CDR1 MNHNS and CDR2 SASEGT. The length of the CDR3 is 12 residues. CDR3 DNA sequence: TGTGCTAGCGGGACTAGCGGAAAAGAGCAGTTCTTC. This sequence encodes CASGTSGKEQFF.

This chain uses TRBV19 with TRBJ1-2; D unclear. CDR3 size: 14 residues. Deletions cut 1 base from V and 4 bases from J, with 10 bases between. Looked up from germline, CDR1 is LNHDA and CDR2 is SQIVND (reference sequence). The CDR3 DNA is TGTGCCAGTAGTATAGGGCGGGCCGGCTATGGCTACACCTTC. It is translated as CASSIGRAGYGYTF.

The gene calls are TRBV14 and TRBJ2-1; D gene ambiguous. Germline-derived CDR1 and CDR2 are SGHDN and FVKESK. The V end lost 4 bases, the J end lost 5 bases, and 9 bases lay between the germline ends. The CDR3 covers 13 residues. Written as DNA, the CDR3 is TGTGCCAGCAGCCTCGACTGGGACAATGAGCAGTTCTTC. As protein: CASSLDWDNEQFF. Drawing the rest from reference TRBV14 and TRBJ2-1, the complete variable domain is EAGVTQFPSHSVIEKGQTVTLRCDPISGHDNLYWYRRVMGKEIKFLLHFVKESKQDESGMPNNRFLAERTGGTYSTLKVQPAELEDSGVYFCASSLDWDNEQFFGPGTRLTVL.

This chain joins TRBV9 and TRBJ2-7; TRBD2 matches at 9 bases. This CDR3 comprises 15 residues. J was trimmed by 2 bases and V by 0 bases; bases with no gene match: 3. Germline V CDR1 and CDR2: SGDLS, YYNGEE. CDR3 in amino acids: CASSVDGGGAYEQYF. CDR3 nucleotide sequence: TGTGCCAGCAGCGTAGATGGCGGGGGGGCCTACGAGCAGTACTTC.

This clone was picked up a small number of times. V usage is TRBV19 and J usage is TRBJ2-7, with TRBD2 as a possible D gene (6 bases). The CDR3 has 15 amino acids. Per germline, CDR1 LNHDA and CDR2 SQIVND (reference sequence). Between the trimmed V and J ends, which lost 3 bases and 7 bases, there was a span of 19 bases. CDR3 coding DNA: TGTGCCAGTAGTATCCGCCCTTTCCCAGGAGGGGAGCAGTACTTC. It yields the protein CASSIRPFPGGEQYF.

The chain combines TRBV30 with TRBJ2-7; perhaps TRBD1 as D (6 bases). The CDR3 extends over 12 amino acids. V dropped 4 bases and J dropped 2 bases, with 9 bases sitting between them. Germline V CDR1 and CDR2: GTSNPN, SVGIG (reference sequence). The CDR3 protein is CAWTQGPYEQYF. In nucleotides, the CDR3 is TGTGCCTGGACACAGGGCCCCTACGAGCAGTACTTC.

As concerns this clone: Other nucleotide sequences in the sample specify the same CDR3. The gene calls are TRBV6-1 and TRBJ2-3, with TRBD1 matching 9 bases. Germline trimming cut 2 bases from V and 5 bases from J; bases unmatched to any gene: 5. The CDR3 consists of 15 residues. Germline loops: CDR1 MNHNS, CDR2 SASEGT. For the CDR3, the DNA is TGTGCCAGCAGTGAACGGGACAGGGCGGGAGATACGCAGTATTTT. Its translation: CASSERDRAGDTQYF.

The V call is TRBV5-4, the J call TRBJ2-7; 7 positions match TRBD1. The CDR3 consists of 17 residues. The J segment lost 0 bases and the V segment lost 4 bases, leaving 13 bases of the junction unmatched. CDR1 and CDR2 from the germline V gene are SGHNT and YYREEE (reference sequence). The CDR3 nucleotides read TGTGCCAGCAGCCCGGACAGGAATAAGGGGAGCTCCTACGAGCAGTACTTC. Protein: CASSPDRNKGSSYEQYF.

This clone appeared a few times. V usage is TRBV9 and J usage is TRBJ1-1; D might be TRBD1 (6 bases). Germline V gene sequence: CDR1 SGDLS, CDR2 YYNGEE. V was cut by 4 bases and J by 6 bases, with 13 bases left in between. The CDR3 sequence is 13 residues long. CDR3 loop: CASSHPRGPEAFF. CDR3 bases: TGTGCCAGCAGCCATCCCAGGGGCCCTGAAGCTTTCTTT.

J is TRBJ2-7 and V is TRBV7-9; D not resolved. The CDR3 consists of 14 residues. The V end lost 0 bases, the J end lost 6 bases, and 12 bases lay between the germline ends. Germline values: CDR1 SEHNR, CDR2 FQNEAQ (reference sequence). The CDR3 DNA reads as TGTGCCAGCAGCTTAGCGGGCTCCTCACGCGAGCAGTACTTC. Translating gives CASSLAGSSREQYF. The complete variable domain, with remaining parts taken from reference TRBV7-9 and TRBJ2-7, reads DTGVSQNPRHKITKRGQNVTFRCDPISEHNRLYWYRQTLGQGPEFLTYFQNEAQLEKSRLLSDRFSAERPKGSFSTLEIQRTEQGDSAMYLCASSLAGSSREQYFGPGTRLTVT.

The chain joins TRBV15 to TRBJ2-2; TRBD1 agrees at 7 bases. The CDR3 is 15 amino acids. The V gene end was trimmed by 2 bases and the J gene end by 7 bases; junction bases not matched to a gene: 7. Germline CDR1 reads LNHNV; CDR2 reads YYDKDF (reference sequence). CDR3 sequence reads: CATSRHDRADGELFF. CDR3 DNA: TGTGCCACCAGCAGACACGACAGGGCGGACGGGGAGCTGTTTTTT.

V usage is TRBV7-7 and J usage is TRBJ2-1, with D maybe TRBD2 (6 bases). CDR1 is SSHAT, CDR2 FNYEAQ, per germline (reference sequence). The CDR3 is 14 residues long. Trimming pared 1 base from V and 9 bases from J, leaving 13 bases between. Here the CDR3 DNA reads TGTGCCAGCAGCTTAGATCGGGGGAGAGCTGAGCAGTTCTTC. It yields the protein CASSLDRGRAEQFF. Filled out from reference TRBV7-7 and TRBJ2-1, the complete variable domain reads GAGVSQSPRYKVTKRGQDVTLRCDPISSHATLYWYQQALGQGPEFLTYFNYEAQPDKSGLPSDRFSAERPEGSISTLTIQRTEQRDSAMYRCASSLDRGRAEQFFGPGTRLTVL.

CDR3 nucleotide sequence: TGCGCCAGCAGGGTAGGACAGAACACTGAAGCTTTCTTT. Translation gives CASRVGQNTEAFF. The chain links TRBV5-1 to TRBJ1-1, with D perhaps TRBD1 (5 bases). The germline V gene has CDR1 SGHRS and CDR2 YFSETQ. V gave up 5 bases and J gave up 1 base, with 9 bases separating them. This CDR3 is built from 13 residues.

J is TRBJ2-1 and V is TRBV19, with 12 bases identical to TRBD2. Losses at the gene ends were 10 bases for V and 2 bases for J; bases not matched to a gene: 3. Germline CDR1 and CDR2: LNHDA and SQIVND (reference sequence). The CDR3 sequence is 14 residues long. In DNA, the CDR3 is TGTGCCACGCGGACTAGCGGGGCCTACAATGAGCAGTTCTTC. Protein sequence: CATRTSGAYNEQFF.

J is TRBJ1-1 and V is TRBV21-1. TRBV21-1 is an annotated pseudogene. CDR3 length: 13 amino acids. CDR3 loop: CASSKAKETEAFF. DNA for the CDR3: TGTGCCAGCAGCAAAGCAAAGGAGACTGAAGCTTTCTTT.

CDR3 loop: CASSRAVFNNEQFF. Written as DNA, the CDR3 is TGTGCCAGCAGCCGAGCGGTATTTAACAATGAGCAGTTCTTC. This chain joins TRBV7-9 and TRBJ2-1, with a tentative D call TRBD2 (5 bases). Germline V gene lookup returns CDR1 SEHNR and CDR2 FQNEAQ (reference sequence). Trimming removed 5 bases at V and 5 bases at J, with 13 bases between. This CDR3 comprises 14 residues.

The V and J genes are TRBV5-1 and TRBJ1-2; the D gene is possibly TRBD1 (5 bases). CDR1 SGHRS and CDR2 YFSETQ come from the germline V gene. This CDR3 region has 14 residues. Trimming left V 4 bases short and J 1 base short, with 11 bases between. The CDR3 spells CASSLRGDNYGYTF. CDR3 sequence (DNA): TGCGCCAGCAGCCTCCGGGGGGATAACTATGGCTACACCTTC.

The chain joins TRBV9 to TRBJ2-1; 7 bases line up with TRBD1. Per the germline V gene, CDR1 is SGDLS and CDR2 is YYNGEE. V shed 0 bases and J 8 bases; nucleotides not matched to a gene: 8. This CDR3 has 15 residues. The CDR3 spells CASSVDLTGYDEQFF. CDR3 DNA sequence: TGTGCCAGCAGCGTAGATCTGACAGGGTATGATGAGCAGTTCTTC.

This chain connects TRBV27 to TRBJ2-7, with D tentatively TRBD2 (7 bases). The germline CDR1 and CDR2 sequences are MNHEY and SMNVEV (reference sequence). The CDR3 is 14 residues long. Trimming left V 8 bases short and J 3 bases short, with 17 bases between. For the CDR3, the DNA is TGTGCCAGCGCGACCGCCGGGGGGCTCTACGAGCAGTACTTC. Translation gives CASATAGGLYEQYF.

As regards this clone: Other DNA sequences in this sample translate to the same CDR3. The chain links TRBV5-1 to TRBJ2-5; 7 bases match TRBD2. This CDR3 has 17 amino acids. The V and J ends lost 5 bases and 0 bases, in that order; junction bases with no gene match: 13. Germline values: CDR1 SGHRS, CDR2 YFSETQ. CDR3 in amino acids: CASSNPSGRGDQETQYF. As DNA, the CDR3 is TGCGCCAGCAGTAATCCCTCGGGCCGGGGGGACCAAGAGACCCAGTACTTC.

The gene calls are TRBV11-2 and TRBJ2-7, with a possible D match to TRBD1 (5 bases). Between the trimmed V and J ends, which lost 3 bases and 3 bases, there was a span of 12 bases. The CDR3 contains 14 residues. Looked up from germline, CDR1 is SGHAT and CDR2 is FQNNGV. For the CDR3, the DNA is TGTGCCAGCAGCTTGGGGCGGACGAGCTACGAGCAGTACTTC. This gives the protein CASSLGRTSYEQYF. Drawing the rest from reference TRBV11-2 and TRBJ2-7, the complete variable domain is EAGVAQSPRYKIIEKRQSVAFWCNPISGHATLYWYQQILGQGPKLLIQFQNNGVVDDSQLPKDRFSAERLKGVDSTLKIQPAKLEDSAVYLCASSLGRTSYEQYFGPGTRLTVT.